This T cell receptor beta chain was obtained from a study of blood T cell repertoires in COVID-19. Study overall: From the United States, Italy and Spain came samples of acute and convalescent COVID-19. The analysed material was cDNA or gDNA that came from T cells, B-cell-depleted T cells, or PBMCs.

Seattle researchers signed up patients amid active infection and tracked them longitudinally. How the authors handled the data: Amplifying reference gene primers gave estimates of nucleated cell counts. TCRdb's table, derived via immunoSEQ multiplex PCR, lists solely in-frame clones and lacks some. The V and J calls and the clone size are those of that table, but D and trimming were determined from the DNA. The data hold some 260,000 clones, with around nine tenths observed a single time. V gave up 4 bases and J gave up 4 bases; unmatched junction bases: 4. The germline V gene has CDR1 LNHDA and CDR2 SQIVND (reference sequence). The CDR3 runs 14 residues.

Input material: peripheral blood. The receptor's source is a woman aged 70-85 years with COVID-19, enrolled during active disease. V gene TRBV19 combines with J gene TRBJ2-1, with 7 bases fitting TRBD1. CDR3 loop: CASSTGQLYNEQFF. The CDR3 nucleotides are TGTGCCAGTAGTACGGGACAGTTATACAATGAGCAGTTCTTC.